This T cell receptor beta chain derives from a study of blood T cells in healthy people across ages (dated by TCRdb to about 2015). In terms of the full investigation: Template switching captured roughly one uniquely barcoded TCR beta cDNA molecule per two T cells in model experiments. To track age-related changes in TCR beta repertoire diversity, the study relied on deep sequencing normalized with unique cDNA molecular identifiers. To avoid experimental bias, donors of different ages were distributed randomly across sequencing lanes. The donors were split into four age groups: young (average about 15 years), middle-aged (39), aged (over 55) and long-lived (approximately 80). For two donors (one aged 18 to 30 and one aged 80 or older), the study analyzed two additional independent replicas of 1 million unique cDNA reads from the same blood draw.

The 40 or so donors, aged 6 to 90 years, were systemically healthy Caucasian individuals from Russia. Each donor gave ten milliliters of peripheral blood, drawn into EDTA-treated Vacutainer tubes. Ficoll-Paque density-gradient centrifugation was used to isolate PBMCs, with at least 7 million per sample. Total RNA, at least 6 micrograms per sample, was extracted from PBMCs with Trizol reagent. The percentages of naive CD45RAhigh/CD27high T cells were determined by flow cytometry on a PBMC aliquot from every donor. In this sample, this clonotype turned up a few times. The antigen this receptor binds is unknown. Within one base of it there is no much larger clone, and no base qualities were kept. The library was prepared using 5' RACE. The instrument given in TCRdb is Illumina HiSeq 2500. A second PCR of roughly 7 to 12 cycles was run with a J-beta primer mix and a sample-barcoded 5' primer. Each TCR beta cDNA molecule received a unique molecular identifier from a template-switch 5' adaptor carrying 12 random nucleotides. At least 2.5 million CDR3-containing paired-end reads were obtained from each sample. First-strand cDNA was synthesized from all RNA with the Mint cDNA synthesis kit, primed by a TRBC-specific oligonucleotide. Following uracil-DNA glycosylase treatment, all cDNA underwent a first 18-cycle PCR with the universal primers M1SS and BC2_uni_R. Concerning the study's data processing: Each sample was normalized by randomly selecting 1 million high-quality reads, each carrying a distinct molecular identifier. Reads with shared molecular identifiers were discarded instead of being binned into consensus sequences. MiTCR, with a Q25 quality threshold and the strictest error-elimination algorithm, was used for CDR3 identification, clonotype clustering and error correction. A nonparametric unseen species model using Euler transformation provided a lower-bound estimate of total TCR beta diversity. Using fastp trimming at Q25 and MiXCR clonotype assembly, TCRdb reanalyzed the public sequencing data and kept in-frame beta chains. One record per CDR3 amino acid sequence lists the most common genes and DNA. Here the V and J calls rest on TCRdb's processing, not on the authors' analysis. This sample has fewer than 900,000 distinct CDR3 sequences in its table, and 49% of those were observed once. The ten most abundant clones make up roughly 34% of the sample.

The research as a whole found: Observed TCR beta diversity per million T cells fell roughly linearly with age, and a significant reduction was already apparent by age roughly 40. Donor CMV infection status was unknown, potentially confounding age-related changes in expanded clonotypes. Because profiling used bulk unsorted PBMCs, naive and antigen-experienced compartments could not be compared conclusively. Observed TCR beta diversity correlated strongly with the percentage of naive T cells measured by flow cytometry. Total diversity estimates from one million sequenced T cells were considered lower bounds and underestimates. Compared with the aged group, the long-lived group had more naive CD4+ T cells, fewer expanded clones and increased TCR diversity, a pattern suggesting age selection.

The CDR3 measures 15 amino acids from cysteine to phenylalanine. Of all the DNA, just the CDR3 is kept, 45 bases in frame from base 1. According to the germline V gene, CDR1 reads SGHTA and CDR2 reads FQGNSA. V gives up 1 base and J gives up 10 bases, and the segment between their germline ends measures 19 bases. The sample taken for sequencing was blood. This receptor chain uses TRBV7-2 and TRBJ1-2; the D gene is possibly TRBD1, with 5 bases matching. The sequence came from an older woman in good health. The sequenced DNA: TGTGCCAGCAGCTTAGACGTTAGGGGCGGTTCTATCTACACCTTC. Its protein reads: CASSLDVRGGSIYTF.